Below are 23 T cell receptor beta chains sequenced from a single sample in a study of T cell repertoires in cytomegalovirus infection. TCRdb reprocessed the reads with MiXCR, giving one entry per CDR3 protein. This sample yields 200,000 to 250,000 distinct CDR3 sequences, of which under 25% are seen a single time; 15% to 20% belongs to the top ten. The specimen was CD8+ T cells from PBMCs. The source is a human donor in good health (CMV status not recorded). Some clones in this sample may be carry-over from other donors' samples.

In its sample, this clonotype was seen a few times. The V and J genes are TRBV28 and TRBJ2-3, with a weak D call TRBD2 (7 bases). Germline loops: CDR1 MDHEN, CDR2 SYDVKM. The ends were cut back, 2 bases at V and 2 bases at J, with 11 bases in the middle. The CDR3 length is 15 residues. The CDR3 is CASSLRGAPTDTQYF. The CDR3 DNA reads as TGTGCCAGCAGTTTACGGGGGGCACCCACAGATACGCAGTATTTT.

This clonotype was found a few times. The DNA of the CDR3 is TGTGCCAGCAGCTACTTAGGGGAGACCCAGTACTTC. Its translation is CASSYLGETQYF. The genes are TRBV7-6 and TRBJ2-5; D call uncertain. V dropped 4 bases and J dropped 5 bases, with 8 bases sitting between them. The CDR3 is 12 amino acids. Germline CDR1 and CDR2: SGHVS and FNYEAQ.

The J gene is TRBJ2-1, the V gene TRBV9; 8 bases map to TRBD2. Germline V CDR1 and CDR2: SGDLS, YYNGEE. The trim removed 3 bases at V and 4 bases at J, leaving 6 bases unmatched. The CDR3 extends over 15 amino acids. Here the CDR3 reads CASSAGGGQYNEQFF. CDR3 sequence (DNA): TGTGCCAGCAGCGCGGGAGGGGGGCAGTACAATGAGCAGTTCTTC. Drawing the rest from reference TRBV9 and TRBJ2-1, the complete variable domain is DSGVTQTPKHLITATGQRVTLRCSPRSGDLSVYWYQQSLDQGLQFLIQYYNGEERAKGNILERFSAQQFPDLHSELNLSSLELGDSALYFCASSAGGGQYNEQFFGPGTRLTVL.

This clonotype has only a few counts. This sequence joins TRBV15 and TRBJ2-1; TRBD2 agrees at 9 bases. Trimming removed 0 bases from V and 5 bases from J; junction bases left unmatched: 8. Germline CDR1 reads LNHNV; CDR2 reads YYDKDF (reference sequence). CDR3 length: 17 amino acids. CDR3 sequence: CATSRDLLASGDNEQFF. CDR3 DNA sequence: TGTGCCACCAGCAGAGATTTGTTGGCTAGCGGGGACAATGAGCAGTTCTTC. Together with reference TRBV15 and TRBJ2-1, the CDR3 gives the full variable domain: DAMVIQNPRYQVTQFGKPVTLSCSQTLNHNVMYWYQQKSSQAPKLLFHYYDKDFNNEADTPDNFQSRRPNTSFCFLDIRSPGLGDTAMYLCATSRDLLASGDNEQFFGPGTRLTVL.

The V and J genes are TRBV14 and TRBJ2-3, with a weak D call TRBD1 (5 bases). The CDR3 spans 14 residues. V shed 0 bases and J shed 4 bases, with 8 bases lying between them. Germline V CDR1 and CDR2: SGHDN, FVKESK. The CDR3, as DNA: TGTGCCAGCAGCCAAGACGGCAGGGCAGATACGCAGTATTTT. The encoded protein is CASSQDGRADTQYF.

This clonotype was recorded many times. The chain is built from TRBV24-1 and TRBJ2-1, with D perhaps TRBD1 (5 bases). V lost 3 bases to trimming and J lost 12 bases, with 17 bases between them. Germline CDR1 reads KGHDR; CDR2 reads SFDVKD. CDR3 size: 14 residues. The CDR3, as DNA: TGTGCCACCAGTGATCTGCGGACATCCTTGGGGCAGTTCTTC. It yields the protein CATSDLRTSLGQFF.

J is TRBJ2-3 and V is TRBV12-3 or TRBV12-4; D is perhaps TRBD2 (6 bases). With 5 bases removed from V and 1 base from J, the gap between germline ends came to 13 bases. The CDR3 sequence is 15 residues long. The CDR3 protein is CASSPEGQGTDTQYF. The CDR3 region has the DNA TGTGCCAGCAGTCCGGAGGGCCAAGGCACAGATACGCAGTATTTT.

J is TRBJ2-2 and V is TRBV12-3 or TRBV12-4; 8 nucleotides match TRBD2. The V and J ends lost 8 bases and 3 bases, in that order; junction bases with no gene match: 11. The CDR3 has 16 amino acids. The DNA of the CDR3 is TGTGCCAGCTATCTCACTAGCGGAACCTACACCGGGGAGCTGTTTTTT. Amino acid sequence: CASYLTSGTYTGELFF.

This clonotype was detected a few times. The chain joins TRBV7-9 to TRBJ2-3, with no clear D. Germline V lookup: CDR1 SEHNR, CDR2 FQNEAQ (reference sequence). This CDR3 comprises 15 residues. Trimming took 7 bases from V and 5 from J, leaving 19 bases between them. CDR3 nucleotides: TGTGCCAGCAAGTCCGAAGACCAGCTTCAAGATACGCAGTATTTT. Translating it yields CASKSEDQLQDTQYF.

CDR3 sequence (DNA): TGTGCCAGCAGTTATACAGGATCGGGTGAAAAACTGTTTTTT. Translated, it gives CASSYTGSGEKLFF. V gene TRBV6-5 combines with J gene TRBJ1-4; weak D call: TRBD1 (5 bases). Germline V gene lookup returns CDR1 MNHEY and CDR2 SVGAGI. The CDR3 is made up of 14 amino acids. The V end was cut by 3 bases, the J end by 7 bases, with 12 bases between.

A few counts support this clonotype. The junction and the germline gene differ at one end; a read error may be behind it. CDR3 region: CANSLIGSRQETQYF. CDR3 DNA: TGTGCCAACAGCTTAATAGGGTCGCGCCAAGAGACCCAGTACTTC. V usage is TRBV5-5 and J usage is TRBJ2-5, with D uncertain. CDR1 is SGHKS, CDR2 YYEKEE, per germline (reference sequence). The CDR3 is made up of 15 amino acids.

The CDR3 coding sequence is TGTGCCAGCAGCTTAGCGTCCGGGACCTACGAGCAGTACTTC. Its translation: CASSLASGTYEQYF. The chain employs TRBV7-2 and TRBJ2-7, with D possibly matching TRBD2 (5 bases). Germline V CDR1 and CDR2: SGHTA, FQGNSA. The V end was cut by 0 bases, the J end by 2 bases, with 8 bases between. The CDR3 sequence is 14 residues long.

The V call is TRBV28, the J call TRBJ2-5; TRBD1 aligns across 9 bases. Looked up from germline, CDR1 is MDHEN and CDR2 is SYDVKM. The CDR3 length is 16 residues. V trimming: 6 bases; J trimming: 0 bases; junction bases outside the gene matches: 8. CDR3 loop: CASSYRWTGDQETQYF. The CDR3 nucleotides are TGTGCCAGCAGCTATAGGTGGACAGGGGACCAAGAGACCCAGTACTTC.

The chain joins TRBV4-3 to TRBJ1-6; 7 nucleotides align to TRBD1. With 5 bases clipped from V and 6 bases from J, the junction kept 4 bases outside the gene matches. The CDR3 is 14 amino acids. CDR1 and CDR2 from the germline V gene are LGHNA and YSLEER. CDR3 DNA sequence: TGCGCCAGCAGCGTTCGGGACAGTAATTCACCCCTCCACTTT. Amino acid sequence: CASSVRDSNSPLHF.

This clonotype was observed a handful of times. V and J are TRBV18 and TRBJ1-1, with D hard to call. Trimming removed 6 bases at V and 1 base at J, with 15 bases between. The CDR3 spans 15 residues. Per germline, CDR1 KGHSH and CDR2 LQKENI. The CDR3 DNA follows: TGTGCCAGCTCCGGAAACGCTCCCGGGAACACTGAAGCTTTCTTT. Translating it yields CASSGNAPGNTEAFF.

There are many counts of this clonotype. This chain connects TRBV7-9 to TRBJ2-2; D uncertain. The length of the CDR3 is 13 residues. With 4 bases removed from V and 9 bases from J, the gap between germline ends came to 12 bases. CDR1 is SEHNR and CDR2 is FQNEAQ in the germline V gene (reference sequence). In DNA form, the CDR3 reads TGTGCCAGCAGCTCCGGGTTGCTATGGGAGCTGTTTTTT. Encoded protein: CASSSGLLWELFF.

V usage is TRBV20-1 and J usage is TRBJ1-1; D not certain. V lost 2 bases and J lost 3, with 10 bases in between. Germline CDR1 DFQATT, CDR2 SNEGSKA (reference sequence). The CDR3 runs 13 residues. The CDR3 is CSARIYLHTEAFF. As DNA, the CDR3 is TGCAGTGCTAGAATTTACCTCCACACTGAAGCTTTCTTT.

On this clonotype itself: Just one base apart from a much larger clone, this may be a read error. J is TRBJ2-7 and V is TRBV6-6, with D possibly TRBD1 on 6 matching bases. Germline values: CDR1 MNHNY, CDR2 SVGAGI (reference sequence). This CDR3 is built from 13 residues. CDR3 DNA: TGTGCCAGCAGCTCAACAGGGCTCTACGATCAGTACTTC. This codes for CASSSTGLYDQYF.

The chain employs TRBV7-9 and TRBJ2-7; TRBD2 might be the D (5 bases). The CDR3 loop spans 15 amino acids. Trimming removed 6 bases at V and 1 base at J, with 16 bases between. Germline CDR1 reads SEHNR; CDR2 reads FQNEAQ (reference sequence). CDR3 protein: CASSLLEDGSYEQYF. CDR3 sequence (DNA): TGTGCCAGCAGTCTCCTGGAGGACGGATCCTACGAGCAGTACTTC.

This clonotype was seen only a few times. The V call is TRBV7-2, the J call TRBJ2-5, with 9 bases fitting TRBD2. The CDR3 loop spans 15 amino acids. CDR1 and CDR2 from the germline V gene are SGHTA and FQGNSA. The V gene end was trimmed by 5 bases and the J gene end by 5 bases; junction bases not matched to a gene: 9. CDR3 coding DNA: TGTGCCAGCAGCGCAGCGGGGGGCTCTTGGGAGACCCAGTACTTC. This sequence encodes CASSAAGGSWETQYF.

V usage is TRBV2 and J usage is TRBJ2-5; 11 bases map to TRBD2. Germline lookup yields CDR1 SNHLY and CDR2 FYNNEI. The CDR3 has 16 residues. With 3 bases clipped from V and 2 bases from J, the junction kept 5 bases outside the gene matches. CDR3 bases: TGTGCCAGCAGTGAGGGGACTAGCGGATATCAAGAGACCCAGTACTTC. It translates to CASSEGTSGYQETQYF.

CDR3 DNA: TGTGCCAGCGGGACCGGGGGGGGCACCGGGGAGCTGTTTTTT. Amino acids: CASGTGGGTGELFF. The rearrangement uses TRBV12-3 or TRBV12-4 and TRBJ2-2; 8 nucleotides line up with TRBD2. CDR3 length: 14 amino acids. V was clipped by 8 bases and J by 4 bases; unmatched bases: 6.

There are many counts of this clonotype. J is TRBJ1-3 and V is TRBV13; D unclear. Trimming removed 5 bases from V and 4 bases from J, with 12 bases in between. CDR1 and CDR2 (germline): PRHDT, FYEKMQ (reference sequence). There are 14 residues in the CDR3. Written as DNA, the CDR3 is TGTGCCAGCAGCCAGAGACTGGGAGGAAACACCATATATTTT. Amino acid sequence: CASSQRLGGNTIYF. Using reference TRBV13 and TRBJ1-3 for the parts outside the CDR3, the full variable domain is AAGVIQSPRHLIKEKRETATLKCYPIPRHDTVYWYQQGPGQDPQFLISFYEKMQSDKGSIPDRFSAQQFSDYHSELNMSSLELGDSALYFCASSQRLGGNTIYFGEGSWLTVV.